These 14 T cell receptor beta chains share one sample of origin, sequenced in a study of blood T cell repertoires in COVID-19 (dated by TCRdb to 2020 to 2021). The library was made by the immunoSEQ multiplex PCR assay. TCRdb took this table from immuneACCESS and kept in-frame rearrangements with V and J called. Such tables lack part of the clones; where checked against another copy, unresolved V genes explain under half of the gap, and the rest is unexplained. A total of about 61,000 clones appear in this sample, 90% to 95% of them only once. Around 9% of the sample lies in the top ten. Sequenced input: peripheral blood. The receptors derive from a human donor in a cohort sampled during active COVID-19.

The CDR3 sequence is CASSKLAGVDNEQYF. Here the CDR3 DNA reads TGTGCCAGCTCAAAACTAGCGGGAGTGGACAACGAGCAGTACTTC. The chain has TRBV18 and TRBJ2-7; 11 bases fit TRBD2. V trimming: 5 bases; J trimming: 5 bases; junction bases outside the gene matches: 8. The CDR3 spans 15 residues. Looked up from germline, CDR1 is KGHSH and CDR2 is LQKENI.

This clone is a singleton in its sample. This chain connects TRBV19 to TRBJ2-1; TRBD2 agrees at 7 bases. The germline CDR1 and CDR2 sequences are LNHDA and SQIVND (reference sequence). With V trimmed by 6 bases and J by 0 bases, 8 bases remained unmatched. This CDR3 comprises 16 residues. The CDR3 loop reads CASRRLAGSSYNEQFF. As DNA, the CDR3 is TGTGCCAGTAGACGACTAGCCGGTAGCTCCTACAATGAGCAGTTCTTC.

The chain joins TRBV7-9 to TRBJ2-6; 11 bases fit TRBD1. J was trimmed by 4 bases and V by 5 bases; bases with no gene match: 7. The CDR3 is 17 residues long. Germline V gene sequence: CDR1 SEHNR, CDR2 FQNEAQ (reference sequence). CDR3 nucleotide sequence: TGTGCCAGCAGCCCCGGACAGGGGGCGGAGGGGGCCAACGTCCTGACTTTC. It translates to CASSPGQGAEGANVLTF.

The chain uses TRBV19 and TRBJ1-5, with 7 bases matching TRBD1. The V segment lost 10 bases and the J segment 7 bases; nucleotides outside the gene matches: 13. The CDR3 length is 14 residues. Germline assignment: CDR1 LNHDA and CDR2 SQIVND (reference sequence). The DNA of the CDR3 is TGTGCCACCTCCAGACAGGGTTTTGGGCAGCCCCAGCATTTT. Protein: CATSRQGFGQPQHF.

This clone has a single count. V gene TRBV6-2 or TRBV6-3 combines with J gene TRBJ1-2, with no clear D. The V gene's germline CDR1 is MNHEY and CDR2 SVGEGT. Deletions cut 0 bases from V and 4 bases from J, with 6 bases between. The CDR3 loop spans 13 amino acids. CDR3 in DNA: TGTGCCAGCAGTTACTCAACGGGCTATGGCTACACCTTC. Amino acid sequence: CASSYSTGYGYTF.

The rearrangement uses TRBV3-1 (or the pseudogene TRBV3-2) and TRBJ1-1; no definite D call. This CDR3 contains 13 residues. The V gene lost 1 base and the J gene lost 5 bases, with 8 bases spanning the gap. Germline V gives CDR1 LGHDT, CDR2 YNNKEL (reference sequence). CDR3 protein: CASSQVSFTEAFF. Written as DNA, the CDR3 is TGTGCCAGCAGCCAAGTATCGTTTACTGAAGCTTTCTTT.

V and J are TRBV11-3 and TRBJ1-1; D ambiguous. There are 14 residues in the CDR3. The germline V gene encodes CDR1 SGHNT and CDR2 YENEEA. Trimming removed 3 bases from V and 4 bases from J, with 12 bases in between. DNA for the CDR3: TGTGCCAGCAGCTTTGCAGGAATTCGCACTGAAGCTTTCTTT. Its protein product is CASSFAGIRTEAFF.

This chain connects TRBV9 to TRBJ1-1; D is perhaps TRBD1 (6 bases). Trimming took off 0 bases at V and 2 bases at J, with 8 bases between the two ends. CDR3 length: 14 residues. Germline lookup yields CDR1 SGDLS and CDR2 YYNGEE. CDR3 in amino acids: CASSVGQANTEAFF. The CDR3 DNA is TGTGCCAGCAGCGTAGGACAGGCTAACACTGAAGCTTTCTTT.

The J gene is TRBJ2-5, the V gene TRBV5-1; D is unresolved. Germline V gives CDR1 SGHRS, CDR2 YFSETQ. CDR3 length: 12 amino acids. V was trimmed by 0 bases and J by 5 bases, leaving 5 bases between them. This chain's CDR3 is CASSLAGETQYF. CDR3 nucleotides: TGCGCCAGCAGCTTGGCCGGGGAGACCCAGTACTTC.

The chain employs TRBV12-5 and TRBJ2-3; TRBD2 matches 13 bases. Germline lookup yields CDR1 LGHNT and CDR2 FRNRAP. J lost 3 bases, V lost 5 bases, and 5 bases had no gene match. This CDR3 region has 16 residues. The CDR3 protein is CASGTGLAGATDTQYF. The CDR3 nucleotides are TGTGCTAGTGGTACCGGACTAGCGGGGGCAACAGATACGCAGTATTTT.

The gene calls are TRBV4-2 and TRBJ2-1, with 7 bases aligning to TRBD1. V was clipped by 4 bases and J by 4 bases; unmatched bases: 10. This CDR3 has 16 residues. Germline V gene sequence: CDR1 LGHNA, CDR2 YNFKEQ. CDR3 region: CASSRSTGQTYNEQFF. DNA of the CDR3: TGTGCCAGCAGCCGGTCAACGGGACAGACATACAATGAGCAGTTCTTC.

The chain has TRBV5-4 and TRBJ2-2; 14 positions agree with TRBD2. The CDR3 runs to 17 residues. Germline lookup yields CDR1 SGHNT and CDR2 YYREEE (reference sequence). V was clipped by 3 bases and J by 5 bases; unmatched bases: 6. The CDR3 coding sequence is TGTGCCAGCAGCTGGGGGACTAGCGGGGGAGGTACCGGGGAGCTGTTTTTT. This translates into CASSWGTSGGGTGELFF.

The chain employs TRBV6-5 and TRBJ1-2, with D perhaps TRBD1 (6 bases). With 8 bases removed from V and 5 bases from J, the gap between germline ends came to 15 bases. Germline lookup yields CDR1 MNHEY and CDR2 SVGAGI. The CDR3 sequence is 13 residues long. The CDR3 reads CASLKGVGYGYTF. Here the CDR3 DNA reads TGTGCCAGCCTCAAGGGGGTAGGGTATGGCTACACCTTC.

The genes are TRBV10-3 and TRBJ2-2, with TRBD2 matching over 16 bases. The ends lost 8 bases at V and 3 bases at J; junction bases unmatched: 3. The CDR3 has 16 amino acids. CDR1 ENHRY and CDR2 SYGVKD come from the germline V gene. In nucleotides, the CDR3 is TGTGCCATCGGGACTAGCGGGAGGGGATACACCGGGGAGCTGTTTTTT. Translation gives CAIGTSGRGYTGELFF.